Listed here are 7 T cell receptor beta chains from one sample, sequenced in a study of CD8+CD57+ T cells in acquired aplastic anemia. Profiles of TCR beta VDJ and CDR3 were generated from a genomic DNA template. Each CDR3 protein is one row after TCRdb ran MiXCR on the reads. The sample lists approximately 220,000 distinct CDR3 sequences, more than 40% occurring once. Those patients picked for sequencing had displayed CD8+CD57+ cell expansion on flow cytometry. The sequencing sample was made of sorted CD4+, CD8+, or CD8+CD57+ T cells (not recorded which) from PBMCs. The source is a human donor with aplastic anemia.

The chain uses TRBV7-9 and TRBJ2-7, with 8 nucleotides matching TRBD1. V gave up 2 bases and J gave up 4 bases; unmatched junction bases: 1. CDR1 SEHNR and CDR2 FQNEAQ come from the germline V gene (reference sequence). The CDR3 contains 13 residues. CDR3 coding DNA: TGTGCCAGCAGCTTAAGACAGGGGTACGAGCAGTACTTC. Protein: CASSLRQGYEQYF.

As for this clonotype: A read error may explain this, as a much larger clone is one base away. The chain joins TRBV9 to TRBJ2-1; possibly TRBD1 or TRBD2 for D (6 bases each). The CDR3 runs to 15 residues. The germline CDR1 and CDR2 sequences are SGDLS and YYNGEE. The CDR3 loop is CASSVMDMGGHEQSF. CDR3 in DNA: TGTGCCAGCAGCGTAATGGACATGGGGGGACATGAGCAGTCCTTC.

The chain carries TRBV5-1 and TRBJ1-2; D unresolved. The CDR3 covers 15 residues. Germline V gene lookup returns CDR1 SGHRS and CDR2 YFSETQ. V lost 0 bases to trimming and J lost 7 bases, with 16 bases between them. This chain's CDR3 is CASSLDRMRFPGYTF. The CDR3 DNA is TGCGCCAGCAGCTTGGACCGGATGAGGTTCCCTGGCTACACCTTC.

This clonotype was seen ten or more times. The chain couples TRBV9 to TRBJ1-4; D is unresolved. V was pared by 1 base and J by 3 bases, with 7 bases between. Per germline, CDR1 SGDLS and CDR2 YYNGEE. The CDR3 contains 14 residues. The CDR3: CASSVTESNEKLFF. The CDR3 DNA reads TGTGCCAGCAGCGTAACGGAATCTAATGAAAAACTGTTTTTT.

As regards this clonotype: Just one base apart from a much larger clone, this may be a read error. This CDR3 is CASSLEIDRVNTEAFF. The CDR3 nucleotides read TGTGCCAGCAGCTTGGAGATCGACAGGGTGAACACTGAAGCTTTCTTT. This chain connects TRBV5-5 to TRBJ1-1; 7 bases map to TRBD1. This CDR3 contains 16 residues. J was trimmed by 0 bases and V by 0 bases; bases with no gene match: 5. The germline V gene encodes CDR1 SGHKS and CDR2 YYEKEE (reference sequence). The variable domain in full, with the rest retrieved from reference TRBV5-5 and TRBJ1-1, is DAGVTQSPTHLIKTRGQQVTLRCSPISGHKSVSWYQQVLGQGPQFIFQYYEKEERGRGNFPDRFSARQFPNYSSELNVNALLLGDSALYLCASSLEIDRVNTEAFFGQGTRLTVV.

This chain joins TRBV7-9 and TRBJ2-5, with no clear D. The germline V gene encodes CDR1 SEHNR and CDR2 FQNEAQ (reference sequence). V lost 5 bases and J lost 3, with 19 bases in between. This CDR3 is 16 amino acids long. CDR3 sequence (DNA): TGTGCCAGCAGCCCCCCCTTCAGGTACGGCAAAGAGACCCAGTACTTC. Residues: CASSPPFRYGKETQYF.

This chain joins TRBV7-9 and TRBJ2-3; 9 bases align to TRBD2. This CDR3 region has 15 residues. Germline loops: CDR1 SEHNR, CDR2 FQNEAQ (reference sequence). Trimming removed 7 bases from V and 1 base from J; junction bases left unmatched: 6. The CDR3 nucleotides read TGTGCCAGCATCAAACCTAGCGGGGGCACAGATACGCAGTATTTT. Protein product: CASIKPSGGTDTQYF.